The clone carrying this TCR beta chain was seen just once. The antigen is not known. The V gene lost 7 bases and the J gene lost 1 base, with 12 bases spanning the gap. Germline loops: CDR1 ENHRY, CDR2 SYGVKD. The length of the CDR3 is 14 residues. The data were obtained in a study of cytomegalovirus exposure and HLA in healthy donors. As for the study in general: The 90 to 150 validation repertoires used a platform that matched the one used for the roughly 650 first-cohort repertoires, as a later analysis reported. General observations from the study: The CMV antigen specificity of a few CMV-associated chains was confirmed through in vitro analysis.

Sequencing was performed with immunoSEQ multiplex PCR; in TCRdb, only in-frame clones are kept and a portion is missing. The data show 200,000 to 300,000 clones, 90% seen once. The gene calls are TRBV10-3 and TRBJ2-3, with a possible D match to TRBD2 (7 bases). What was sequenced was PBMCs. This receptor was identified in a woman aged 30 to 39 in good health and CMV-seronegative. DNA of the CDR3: TGTGCCATCAAGGGGGGGGGAGGCACAGATACGCAGTATTTT. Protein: CAIKGGGGTDTQYF.